Each of the 10 T cell receptor beta chains below was sequenced from the same sample in a study of blood T cell repertoires in COVID-19 (dated by TCRdb to 2018 to 2021). The library came from the immunoSEQ multiplex PCR assay. This is the immuneACCESS table as TCRdb keeps it, with only in-frame sequences that have V and J called. A part of the clones is gone; compared with another copy, unresolved V genes explain less than half, and the rest is unexplained. A total of about 160,000 clones appear in this sample, about 80% of them only once. About a fifth of the sample comes from the top ten. Input material: peripheral blood. The source is an elderly woman with acute or convalescent COVID-19.

The chain has TRBV18 and TRBJ1-1; weak D call: TRBD1 (5 bases). Germline CDR1 reads KGHSH; CDR2 reads LQKENI. V lost 3 bases and J lost 3, with 11 bases in between. The CDR3 loop spans 14 amino acids. The CDR3 DNA sequence: TGTGCCAGCTCACCCGACCAGGGCTACACTGAAGCTTTCTTT. Amino acid sequence: CASSPDQGYTEAFF.

The chain uses TRBV10-3 and TRBJ1-6; 7 positions match TRBD1. Germline CDR1 and CDR2: ENHRY and SYGVKD. J gave up 8 bases and V 9 bases, and 4 bases lay outside the gene matches. The CDR3 totals 12 residues. The chain's CDR3 is CAIQGDHSPLHF. DNA of the CDR3: TGTGCCATTCAGGGGGACCATTCACCCCTCCACTTT.

The chain has TRBV19 and TRBJ1-5, with 11 nucleotides matching TRBD1. CDR1 LNHDA and CDR2 SQIVND come from the germline V gene (reference sequence). V lost 7 bases, J lost 3 bases, and 8 bases stayed unmatched. There are 16 residues in the CDR3. CDR3 protein: CASTLRTGGINQPQHF. Written as DNA, the CDR3 is TGTGCCAGTACCCTTCGGACAGGGGGCATCAATCAGCCCCAGCATTTT.

The V gene is TRBV5-4, the J gene TRBJ2-1, with 7 positions matching TRBD2. This CDR3 has 15 amino acids. Losses at the gene ends were 4 bases for V and 5 bases for J; bases not matched to a gene: 9. Germline values: CDR1 SGHNT, CDR2 YYREEE (reference sequence). Written as DNA, the CDR3 is TGTGCCAGCAGCAGCCGGGCGGGGACTAACAATGAGCAGTTCTTC. The encoded protein is CASSSRAGTNNEQFF.

The chain employs TRBV6-2 or TRBV6-3 and TRBJ2-1; possible D gene TRBD1, 5 bases. The V end was cut by 4 bases, the J end by 10 bases, with 8 bases between. Germline lookup yields CDR1 MNHEY and CDR2 SVGEGT. The CDR3 runs 11 residues. The CDR3 bases are TGTGCCAGCAGTTTAGGGGTCGAGCAGTTCTTC. Translating gives CASSLGVEQFF.

The chain couples TRBV9 to TRBJ2-2, with 9 nucleotides matching TRBD2. Germline V gene sequence: CDR1 SGDLS, CDR2 YYNGEE. The CDR3 sequence is 15 residues long. The J segment lost 6 bases and the V segment lost 0 bases, leaving 3 bases of the junction unmatched. The CDR3 region is CASSVVAGVAGELFF. In DNA form, the CDR3 reads TGTGCCAGCAGCGTAGTAGCGGGAGTCGCCGGGGAGCTGTTTTTT.

V and J are TRBV5-6 and TRBJ2-5, with D perhaps TRBD2 (6 bases). The CDR3 has 15 amino acids. V dropped 1 base and J dropped 4 bases, with 14 bases sitting between them. The V gene's germline CDR1 is SGHDT and CDR2 YYEEEE. The CDR3 bases are TGTGCCAGCAGCTTGTGGAGGGCCCTACGAGAGACCCAGTACTTC. Its protein product is CASSLWRALRETQYF.

The CDR3 is CASSIEGRQPQHF. The CDR3 region has the DNA TGTGCCAGTAGTATCGAGGGTAGGCAGCCCCAGCATTTT. The genes are TRBV19 and TRBJ1-5; no definite D call. CDR1 and CDR2 from the germline V gene are LNHDA and SQIVND (reference sequence). The germline V and J ends were trimmed by 3 bases and 7 bases, with 10 bases remaining between them. This CDR3 is 13 amino acids long.

The chain uses TRBV13 and TRBJ1-1, with unresolved D. CDR1 and CDR2 from the germline V gene are PRHDT and FYEKMQ (reference sequence). This CDR3 contains 18 residues. V lost 0 bases and J lost 1, with 18 bases in between. The chain's CDR3 is CASSLGSRRSGGNTEAFF. DNA for the CDR3: TGTGCCAGCAGCTTAGGTTCGAGGCGTAGTGGAGGGAACACTGAAGCTTTCTTT.

The chain uses TRBV29-1 and TRBJ1-2; possible D gene TRBD1, 5 bases. The CDR3 runs to 13 residues. The V gene lost 3 bases and the J gene lost 3 bases, with 11 bases spanning the gap. The V gene's germline CDR1 is SQVTM and CDR2 ANQGSEA. CDR3 sequence (DNA): TGCAGCGTTGACAGGGAAAGGGACTATGGCTACACCTTC. Residues: CSVDRERDYGYTF. The full variable domain, its missing parts supplied by reference TRBV29-1 and TRBJ1-2, is SAVISQKPSRDICQRGTSLTIQCQVDSQVTMMFWYRQQPGQSLTLIATANQGSEATYESGFVIDKFPISRPNLTFSTLTVSNMSPEDSSIYLCSVDRERDYGYTFGSGTRLTVV.